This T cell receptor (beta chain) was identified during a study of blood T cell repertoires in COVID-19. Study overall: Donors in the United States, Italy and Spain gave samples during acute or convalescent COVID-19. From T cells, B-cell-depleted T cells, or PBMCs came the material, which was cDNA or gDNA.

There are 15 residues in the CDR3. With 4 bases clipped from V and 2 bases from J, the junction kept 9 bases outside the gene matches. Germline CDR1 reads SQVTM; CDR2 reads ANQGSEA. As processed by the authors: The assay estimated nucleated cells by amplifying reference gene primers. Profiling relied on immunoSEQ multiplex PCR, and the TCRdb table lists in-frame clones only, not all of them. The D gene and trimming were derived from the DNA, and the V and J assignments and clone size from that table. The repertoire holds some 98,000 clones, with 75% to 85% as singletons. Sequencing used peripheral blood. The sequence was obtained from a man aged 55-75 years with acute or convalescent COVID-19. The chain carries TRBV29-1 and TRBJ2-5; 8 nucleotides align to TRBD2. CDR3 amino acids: CSVVYGGAIQETQYF. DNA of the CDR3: TGCAGCGTTGTCTACGGGGGGGCAATACAAGAGACCCAGTACTTC.